This passage covers 20 T cell receptor beta chains from one sample sequenced in a study of blood T cell repertoires in COVID-19. Profiling relied on immunoSEQ multiplex PCR, and the TCRdb table lists in-frame clones only, not all of them. Among roughly 300,000 clones listed, over 75% were seen once. The sample comprised peripheral blood. Receptors were obtained from a human donor in a cohort sampled during active COVID-19.

This clone appeared once. The chain is built from TRBV6-5 and TRBJ1-1; 8 bases align to TRBD1. The CDR3 extends over 14 amino acids. Germline V gene lookup returns CDR1 MNHEY and CDR2 SVGAGI. The J segment lost 3 bases and the V segment lost 0 bases, leaving 0 bases of the junction unmatched. CDR3 sequence: CASSYSDRDTEAFF. As DNA, the CDR3 is TGTGCCAGCAGTTACTCGGACAGGGACACTGAAGCTTTCTTT.

This clone was recorded only once. The chain links TRBV25-1 to TRBJ2-3, with 11 bases lining up with TRBD2. The germline CDR1 and CDR2 sequences are MGHDK and SYGVNS. V gave up 1 base and J gave up 3 bases; unmatched junction bases: 6. CDR3 size: 17 residues. CDR3 sequence: CASSESPPSGGTDTQYF. The CDR3, as DNA: TGTGCCAGCAGTGAATCCCCCCCTAGCGGGGGGACAGATACGCAGTATTTT.

The CDR3, as DNA: TGTGCCATCAGTGAATCGGGGGGCGGCTATGGCTACACCTTC. This encodes CAISESGGGYGYTF. This chain links TRBV10-3 with TRBJ1-2; possibly TRBD1 for D (6 bases). The CDR3 sequence is 14 residues long. V lost 3 bases to trimming and J lost 4 bases, with 12 bases between them. CDR1 and CDR2 (germline): ENHRY, SYGVKD.

This sequence joins TRBV12-3 or TRBV12-4 and TRBJ2-3; D is ambiguous. The CDR3 is 12 amino acids. The V and J ends lost 6 bases and 4 bases respectively, with 8 bases between them. The DNA of the CDR3 is TGTGCCAGCAGCAGAAGTCCAGATACGCAGTATTTT. Its protein product is CASSRSPDTQYF.

This clone showed up just once. V usage is TRBV18 and J usage is TRBJ1-1; the D gene is possibly TRBD1 (5 bases). The CDR3 sequence is 14 residues long. Trimming pared 6 bases from V and 1 base from J, leaving 12 bases between. CDR1 KGHSH and CDR2 LQKENI come from the germline V gene. The CDR3 reads CASSLGASNTEAFF. The CDR3 region has the DNA TGTGCCAGCTCCCTAGGGGCGTCGAACACTGAAGCTTTCTTT.

The V and J genes are TRBV3-1 (or the pseudogene TRBV3-2) and TRBJ1-1; no clear D. CDR3 length: 12 amino acids. CDR1 is LGHDT, CDR2 YNNKEL, per germline (reference sequence). V was cut by 9 bases and J by 10 bases, with 18 bases left in between. For the CDR3, the DNA is TGTGCCAGTCGAGGTATGGAGGGTTTAGCTTTCTTT. It is translated as CASRGMEGLAFF.

V usage is TRBV27 and J usage is TRBJ1-3; 8 bases fit TRBD1. The CDR3 runs to 15 residues. V was clipped by 5 bases and J by 0 bases; unmatched bases: 3. Looked up from germline, CDR1 is MNHEY and CDR2 is SMNVEV (reference sequence). The chain's CDR3 is CASSLTGGSGNTIYF. The CDR3 DNA follows: TGTGCCAGCAGTCTAACAGGGGGCTCTGGAAACACCATATATTTT.

The rearrangement uses TRBV7-9 and TRBJ1-2; 7 bases agree with TRBD1. Germline trimming cut 4 bases from V and 8 bases from J; bases unmatched to any gene: 10. Per germline, CDR1 SEHNR and CDR2 FQNEAQ (reference sequence). There are 14 residues in the CDR3. CDR3: CASSYGDSVKGYTF. CDR3 nucleotide sequence: TGTGCCAGCAGCTATGGGGACAGCGTTAAAGGCTACACCTTC.

This clone turned up a few times. The chain couples TRBV10-2 to TRBJ1-5, with D perhaps TRBD1 (5 bases). There are 14 residues in the CDR3. V lost 8 bases to trimming and J lost 9 bases, with 20 bases between them. The germline gives CDR1 WSHSY, CDR2 SAAADI. The CDR3 spells CASGDRARFVPQHF. CDR3 DNA sequence: TGCGCCAGCGGAGACAGAGCCCGATTTGTGCCCCAGCATTTT.

The gene calls are TRBV10-3 and TRBJ2-1; D ambiguous. V shed 0 bases and J shed 5 bases, with 8 bases lying between them. CDR1 and CDR2 (germline): ENHRY, SYGVKD. The CDR3 runs 14 residues. The chain's CDR3 is CAISESSDNNEQFF. CDR3 in DNA: TGTGCCATCAGTGAGTCATCAGATAACAATGAGCAGTTCTTC.

The chain uses TRBV29-1 and TRBJ2-7; 9 nucleotides align to TRBD1. There are 14 residues in the CDR3. V was clipped by 6 bases and J by 1 base; unmatched bases: 7. Germline V CDR1 and CDR2: SQVTM, ANQGSEA. The CDR3 nucleotides read TGCAGCGTCTCGGGACAGGGATTGTCCTACGAGCAGTACTTC. Translating it yields CSVSGQGLSYEQYF.

CDR3 nucleotide sequence: TGTGCCAGCAGTCTTCAGGGAAAGGGTTCACCCCTCCACTTT. Translation gives CASSLQGKGSPLHF. The gene calls are TRBV27 and TRBJ1-6, with D possibly matching TRBD1 (5 bases). Looked up from germline, CDR1 is MNHEY and CDR2 is SMNVEV (reference sequence). The germline V and J ends were trimmed by 5 bases and 9 bases, with 14 bases remaining between them. The CDR3 contains 14 residues.

The chain employs TRBV5-8 and TRBJ2-2; TRBD1 aligns across 7 bases. The CDR3 extends over 15 amino acids. Trimming cost V 1 base and J 3 bases; bases outside gene matches: 3. CDR1 SGHTS and CDR2 YDEGEE come from the germline V gene. The CDR3 DNA reads TGTGCCAGCAGCTTGTTAGGGGGCGACACCGGGGAGCTGTTTTTT. Translated: CASSLLGGDTGELFF.

The rearrangement links TRBV6-1 to TRBJ1-2, with 7 bases aligning to TRBD1. CDR3 length: 14 residues. Looked up from germline, CDR1 is MNHNS and CDR2 is SASEGT. V was pared by 3 bases and J by 0 bases, with 1 base of the junction left unmatched. This CDR3 reads CASSEDRTNYGYTF. In nucleotides, the CDR3 is TGTGCCAGCAGTGAGGACAGGACTAACTATGGCTACACCTTC.

V usage is TRBV2 and J usage is TRBJ1-4, with 9 bases matching TRBD1. The CDR3 has 16 residues. CDR1 SNHLY and CDR2 FYNNEI come from the germline V gene. J was trimmed by 0 bases and V by 10 bases; bases with no gene match: 9. This CDR3 reads CATDRDRAATNEKLFF. CDR3 DNA: TGTGCCACAGACCGGGACAGGGCTGCAACTAATGAAAAACTGTTTTTT.

This clone was detected once. The chain carries TRBV19 and TRBJ2-2; TRBD2 matches 10 bases. Germline V CDR1 and CDR2: LNHDA, SQIVND (reference sequence). V was pared by 10 bases and J by 1 base, with 12 bases of the junction left unmatched. The CDR3 contains 17 residues. The CDR3 spells CATQEERGGWNTGELFF. The CDR3 DNA follows: TGTGCCACTCAGGAGGAGCGGGGGGGATGGAACACCGGGGAGCTGTTTTTT.

This chain uses TRBV30 with TRBJ2-7; D call uncertain. Germline V gives CDR1 GTSNPN, CDR2 SVGIG (reference sequence). The CDR3 is 12 amino acids. Trimming left V 5 bases short and J 0 bases short, with 8 bases between. CDR3 sequence: CAWGPSSYEQYF. The CDR3 DNA reads TGTGCCTGGGGGCCCTCCTCCTACGAGCAGTACTTC.

V gene TRBV12-1 combines with J gene TRBJ1-1. TRBV12-1 is termed a pseudogene. CDR3 size: 17 residues. Here the CDR3 DNA reads TGTGCCAGCAGCCCGCCGGAGTCCAGCCCGATGAACACTGAAGCTTTCTTT. This translates into CASSPPESSPMNTEAFF.

The sample holds a few counts of this clone. The rearrangement joins TRBV30 to TRBJ2-3, with 8 bases that match TRBD2. The CDR3 is made up of 15 amino acids. Germline trimming cut 4 bases from V and 8 bases from J; bases unmatched to any gene: 14. Germline CDR1 GTSNPN, CDR2 SVGIG (reference sequence). Here the CDR3 DNA reads TGTGCCTGGACATCGGGACTTGCCGCGGGGGGTACGCAGTATTTT. Its translation: CAWTSGLAAGGTQYF.

This clone has just a few counts. The chain carries TRBV5-5 and TRBJ2-7; D not certain. Per germline, CDR1 SGHKS and CDR2 YYEKEE (reference sequence). This CDR3 region has 12 residues. Trimming shortened V by 1 base and J by 3 bases, and 5 bases separated the two germline ends. The DNA of the CDR3 is TGTGCCAGCAGCTTGAACAGCTACGAGCAGTACTTC. Protein: CASSLNSYEQYF.